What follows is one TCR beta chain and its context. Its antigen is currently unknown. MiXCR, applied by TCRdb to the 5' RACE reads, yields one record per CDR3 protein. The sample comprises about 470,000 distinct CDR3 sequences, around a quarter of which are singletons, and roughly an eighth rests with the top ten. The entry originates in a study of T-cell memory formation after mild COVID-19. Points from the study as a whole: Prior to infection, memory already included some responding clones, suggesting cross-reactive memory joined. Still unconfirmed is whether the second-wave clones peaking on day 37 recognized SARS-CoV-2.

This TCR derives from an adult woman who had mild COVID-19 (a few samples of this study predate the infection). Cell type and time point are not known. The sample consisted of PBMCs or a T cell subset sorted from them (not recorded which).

This chain's CDR3 is CASSYLRTSGSTPTGELFF. The CDR3 coding sequence is TGTGCCAGCAGTTACCTGAGGACTAGCGGGAGTACTCCCACCGGGGAGCTGTTTTTT. V is TRBV6-5 and J is TRBJ2-2, with TRBD2 identical over 13 bases. CDR3 size: 19 residues. J lost 4 bases, V lost 2 bases, and 10 bases had no gene match. Per germline, CDR1 MNHEY and CDR2 SVGAGI.